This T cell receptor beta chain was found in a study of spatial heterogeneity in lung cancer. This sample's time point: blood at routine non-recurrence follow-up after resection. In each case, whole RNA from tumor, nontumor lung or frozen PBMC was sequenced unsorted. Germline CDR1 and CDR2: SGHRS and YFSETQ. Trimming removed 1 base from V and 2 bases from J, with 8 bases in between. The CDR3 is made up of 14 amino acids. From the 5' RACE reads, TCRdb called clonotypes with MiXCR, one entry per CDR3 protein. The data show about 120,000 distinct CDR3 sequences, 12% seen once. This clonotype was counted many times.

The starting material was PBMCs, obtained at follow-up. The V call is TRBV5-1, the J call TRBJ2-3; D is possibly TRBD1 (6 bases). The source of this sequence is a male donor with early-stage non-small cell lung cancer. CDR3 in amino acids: CASSLTGPTDTQYF. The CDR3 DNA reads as TGCGCCAGCAGCTTGACAGGGCCCACAGATACGCAGTATTTT. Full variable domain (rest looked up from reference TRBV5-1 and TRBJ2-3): KAGVTQTPRYLIKTRGQQVTLSCSPISGHRSVSWYQQTPGQGLQFLFEYFSETQRNKGNFPGRFSGRQFSNSRSEMNVSTLELGDSALYLCASSLTGPTDTQYFGPGTRLTVL.